One T cell receptor beta chain is described in this entry. What it binds is not known. This specimen comes from a study of shared clonotypes between healthy human individuals. Study context: Contributing individuals were two females and a few males aged 18 to 49. Each donor's CD4 naive and CD4 memory cells filled three plates apiece, CD8 naive two, and CD8 memory one.

Naive CD8 cells were CD45RO-negative, positively selected for CCR7, excluding terminally differentiated effector memory CD45RA+ cells. This CDR3 is 15 amino acids long. The V gene's germline CDR1 is MGHRA and CDR2 YSYEKL. Trimming shortened V by 1 base and J by 6 bases, and 13 bases separated the two germline ends. Profiling relied on immunoSEQ multiplex PCR, and the TCRdb table lists in-frame clones only, not all of them. The sample lists approximately 600,000 clones, around 96% seen once, with about 0.11% in the top ten. Points from the study as a whole: Relative to memory subsets, naive subsets generally showed larger estimated richness. Although depth was large, rarefaction showed that sequencing of the sorted subsets was incomplete.

Sequencing used naive CD8+ T cells sorted from blood. The V call is TRBV4-1, the J call TRBJ1-5; D gene unclear. This clonotype was obtained from a woman aged 25 to 39 in good health. CDR3 in amino acids: CASSQVAGVGQPQHF. The CDR3 nucleotides are TGCGCCAGCAGCCAAGTCGCCGGGGTAGGTCAGCCCCAGCATTTT.